Listed here are 27 T cell receptor beta chains from one sample, sequenced in a study of T cell responses to AZD1222 COVID-19 vaccine. Sequencing used immunoSEQ multiplex PCR; TCRdb keeps in-frame clones, though not all of them. The table records fewer than 200,000 clones, approximately 90% of them present only once. Source: peripheral blood, taken on day 0 of AZD1222 vaccination. Receptors originate from an adult in good health.

The rearrangement uses TRBV27 and TRBJ2-3; TRBD1 or TRBD2 may be the D gene (5 bases each). V was shortened by 4 bases and J by 4 bases, with 15 bases between the two germline ends. The CDR3 is 15 residues long. Germline CDR1 MNHEY, CDR2 SMNVEV (reference sequence). For the CDR3, the DNA is TGTGCCAGCAGTTGGGGGTTTTTGGGCGCAGATACGCAGTATTTT. Translated, it gives CASSWGFLGADTQYF.

The chain uses TRBV6-5 and TRBJ2-7; a possible D gene is TRBD2 (7 bases). The CDR3 is 14 amino acids. Trimming removed 6 bases at V and 0 bases at J, with 12 bases between. Germline V lookup: CDR1 MNHEY, CDR2 SVGAGI. The CDR3 DNA follows: TGTGCCAGCAGGGGGGGGGCCCTCTCCTACGAGCAGTACTTC. This gives the protein CASRGGALSYEQYF.

The gene calls are TRBV10-1 and TRBJ2-2; unclear D gene. With 6 bases removed from V and 3 bases from J, the gap between germline ends came to 17 bases. Germline V gene sequence: CDR1 WNHNN, CDR2 SYGVQD (reference sequence). The CDR3 contains 16 residues. CDR3 sequence (DNA): TGCGCCAGCAGGAGGTCAAGGAATTCGGACACCGGGGAGCTGTTTTTT. It is translated as CASRRSRNSDTGELFF.

This clone occurred a few times. The chain recombines TRBV24-1 with TRBJ2-1, with 9 bases that match TRBD2. CDR1 and CDR2 (germline): KGHDR, SFDVKD. The ends lost 1 base at V and 8 bases at J; junction bases unmatched: 8. This CDR3 contains 16 residues. This CDR3 reads CATSDFSREGRDEQFF. The CDR3 DNA follows: TGTGCCACCAGTGATTTTTCGCGGGAGGGCCGGGATGAGCAGTTCTTC.

V usage is TRBV6-5 and J usage is TRBJ2-1, with 7 nucleotides matching TRBD1. J gave up 2 bases and V 0 bases, and 4 bases lay outside the gene matches. The CDR3 has 16 amino acids. Germline assignment: CDR1 MNHEY and CDR2 SVGAGI. The CDR3 here is CASSYSGTVTYNEQFF. The CDR3 bases are TGTGCCAGCAGTTACTCCGGGACAGTTACCTACAATGAGCAGTTCTTC.

The chain has TRBV2 and TRBJ2-2; the match to TRBD1 covers 7 bases. The CDR3 runs 15 residues. Unmatched junction bases numbered 8, after V lost 6 bases and J lost 4 bases. From germline, CDR1 is SNHLY and CDR2 FYNNEI. The CDR3 region has the DNA TGTGCCAGCAGGACACAGGGGCTTGTCACCGGGGAGCTGTTTTTT. Amino acid sequence: CASRTQGLVTGELFF.

This clone was seen a few times. The V call is TRBV5-5, the J call TRBJ1-6; D is ambiguous. Trimming took off 0 bases at V and 0 bases at J, with 7 bases between the two ends. This CDR3 is built from 16 residues. Germline CDR1 is SGHKS and CDR2 is YYEKEE (reference sequence). The DNA of the CDR3 is TGTGCCAGCAGCTTGGGGTTAAGCTCCTATAATTCACCCCTCCACTTT. Protein product: CASSLGLSSYNSPLHF.

V gene TRBV5-1 combines with J gene TRBJ1-2; D is undetermined. The CDR3 totals 14 residues. The germline V and J ends were trimmed by 0 bases and 0 bases, with 6 bases remaining between them. The germline V gene has CDR1 SGHRS and CDR2 YFSETQ. DNA of the CDR3: TGCGCCAGCAGCTTGGACGGCCCTAACTATGGCTACACCTTC. Its protein is CASSLDGPNYGYTF.

The chain has TRBV30 and TRBJ1-2; unclear D gene. CDR1 is GTSNPN, CDR2 SVGIG, per germline (reference sequence). The CDR3 totals 11 residues. Between the trimmed V and J ends, which lost 3 bases and 4 bases, there was a span of 6 bases. CDR3 in amino acids: CAWRVSYGYTF. The CDR3 DNA follows: TGTGCCTGGAGGGTCTCCTATGGCTACACCTTC. Supplemented by reference TRBV30 and TRBJ1-2, the full variable domain reads SQTIHQWPATLVQPVGSPLSLECTVEGTSNPNLYWYRQAAGRGLQLLFYSVGIGQISSEVPQNLSASRPQDRQFILSSKKLLLSDSGFYLCAWRVSYGYTFGSGTRLTVV.

The chain employs TRBV4-2 and TRBJ2-7; possible D gene TRBD2, 7 bases. Germline CDR1 reads LGHNA; CDR2 reads YNFKEQ. The germline V and J ends were trimmed by 1 base and 5 bases, with 18 bases remaining between them. The CDR3 loop spans 16 amino acids. The CDR3 loop is CASSQASGGPGDEQYF. CDR3 nucleotide sequence: TGTGCCAGCAGCCAAGCGTCGGGGGGCCCGGGGGACGAGCAGTACTTC.

The rearrangement joins TRBV10-2 to TRBJ2-7, with 9 bases that match TRBD2. Trimming took 7 bases from V and 5 from J; bases not matched to a gene: 12. The length of the CDR3 is 15 residues. Looked up from germline, CDR1 is WSHSY and CDR2 is SAAADI. CDR3: CASTGEGLAYHEQYF. The CDR3 DNA sequence: TGCGCCAGCACAGGGGAGGGACTAGCATACCACGAGCAGTACTTC.

The chain carries TRBV19 and TRBJ2-1, with a possible D match to TRBD2 (6 bases). With 1 base removed from V and 0 bases from J, the gap between germline ends came to 13 bases. The germline CDR1 and CDR2 sequences are LNHDA and SQIVND (reference sequence). The CDR3 runs 17 residues. Here the CDR3 reads CASSIVGAGSSYNEQFF. DNA for the CDR3: TGTGCCAGTAGTATAGTAGGGGCGGGAAGCTCCTACAATGAGCAGTTCTTC.

A few counts support this clone. The chain recombines TRBV19 with TRBJ1-5, with 8 nucleotides matching TRBD1. The CDR3 extends over 16 amino acids. Per germline, CDR1 LNHDA and CDR2 SQIVND (reference sequence). V lost 7 bases and J lost 2; bases outside the gene matches: 10. The CDR3 spells CASMVQGGSGNQPQHF. In DNA, the CDR3 is TGTGCCAGTATGGTACAGGGGGGGTCAGGCAATCAGCCCCAGCATTTT. Looking up the rest from reference TRBV19 and TRBJ1-5 gives the full variable domain: DGGITQSPKYLFRKEGQNVTLSCEQNLNHDAMYWYRQDPGQGLRLIYYSQIVNDFQKGDIAEGYSVSREKKESFPLTVTSAQKNPTAFYLCASMVQGGSGNQPQHFGDGTRLSIL.

This clone was seen a single time. A read error may account for a junction end that differs from germline. The chain recombines TRBV10-3 with TRBJ1-1; 8 nucleotides line up with TRBD1. CDR1 and CDR2 (germline): ENHRY, SYGVKD. The CDR3 totals 13 residues. CDR3 sequence: CAISEAGTGRPRF. The CDR3 bases are TGTGCCATCAGTGAGGCCGGGACAGGCCGCCCTCGCTTT.

V usage is TRBV30 and J usage is TRBJ1-2; D unresolved. Germline V lookup: CDR1 GTSNPN, CDR2 SVGIG (reference sequence). V shed 4 bases and J shed 4 bases, with 16 bases lying between them. CDR3 length: 14 residues. The CDR3 DNA reads TGTGCCTGGACGACGGGCGTAACCCCCTATGGCTACACCTTC. Translating it yields CAWTTGVTPYGYTF.

The chain carries TRBV5-6 and TRBJ1-3; a weak D match, TRBD1 (5 bases). The CDR3 has 17 amino acids. Between the trimmed V and J ends, which lost 4 bases and 0 bases, there was a span of 17 bases. Germline V gene data show CDR1 as SGHDT and CDR2 as YYEEEE. CDR3 sequence reads: CASSPLDRLNSGNTIYF. The CDR3 coding sequence is TGTGCCAGCAGCCCCTTAGACAGATTAAACTCTGGAAACACCATATATTTT.

A single count supports this clone. V usage is TRBV30 and J usage is TRBJ1-2; no definite D call. Between the trimmed V and J ends, which lost 3 bases and 3 bases, there was a span of 5 bases. The CDR3 is 11 residues long. Germline CDR1 is GTSNPN and CDR2 is SVGIG (reference sequence). In DNA, the CDR3 is TGTGCCTGGAGGCCTGACTATGGCTACACCTTC. Translation gives CAWRPDYGYTF.

The rearrangement uses TRBV6-5 and TRBJ2-7; D might be TRBD1 (5 bases). Germline CDR1 and CDR2: MNHEY and SVGAGI. V was cut by 9 bases and J by 1 base, with 19 bases left in between. The length of the CDR3 is 15 residues. The DNA for the CDR3 is TGTGCCAGTACACAGGAAGGGGTGGGGTCCTACGAGCAGTACTTC. Protein: CASTQEGVGSYEQYF.

V is TRBV19 and J is TRBJ1-2; 11 bases map to TRBD1. The CDR3 is 16 amino acids. With 5 bases clipped from V and 1 base from J, the junction kept 6 bases outside the gene matches. Germline CDR1 LNHDA, CDR2 SQIVND (reference sequence). CDR3 nucleotides: TGTGCCAGTAGTTTGGGACAGGGGGTCGATAACTATGGCTACACCTTC. This translates into CASSLGQGVDNYGYTF.

The chain recombines TRBV4-1 with TRBJ2-3; no reliable D call. Germline CDR1 MGHRA, CDR2 YSYEKL. With 0 bases removed from V and 0 bases from J, the gap between germline ends came to 10 bases. There are 16 residues in the CDR3. This CDR3 is CASSQDPRASTDTQYF. CDR3 sequence (DNA): TGCGCCAGCAGCCAAGATCCCCGGGCTAGCACAGATACGCAGTATTTT.

The chain employs TRBV5-6 and TRBJ1-1; D may be TRBD1 (6 bases). Germline V gives CDR1 SGHDT, CDR2 YYEEEE. The CDR3 covers 16 residues. Trimming took 1 base from V and 3 from J, leaving 16 bases between them. Here the CDR3 reads CASSLRQGRGYTEAFF. For the CDR3, the DNA is TGTGCCAGCAGCTTGCGGCAGGGGCGGGGGTACACTGAAGCTTTCTTT.

The rearrangement joins TRBV15 to TRBJ2-4; D unclear. V shed 5 bases and J shed 0 bases, with 14 bases lying between them. In germline, CDR1 is LNHNV, CDR2 YYDKDF (reference sequence). The CDR3 spans 16 residues. CDR3 amino acids: CATSGCRELAKNIQYF. The CDR3 nucleotides read TGTGCCACCAGCGGATGTAGAGAGTTAGCCAAAAACATTCAGTACTTC. Based on the CDR3 plus reference TRBV15 and TRBJ2-4, the full variable domain is DAMVIQNPRYQVTQFGKPVTLSCSQTLNHNVMYWYQQKSSQAPKLLFHYYDKDFNNEADTPDNFQSRRPNTSFCFLDIRSPGLGDTAMYLCATSGCRELAKNIQYFGAGTRLSVL.

The chain has TRBV21-1 and TRBJ2-7; the listed D gene, TRBD2, was not tested against the DNA. TRBV21-1 is termed a pseudogene. The CDR3 has 17 amino acids. The CDR3 is CASSKGPCGGGHYEQYF. The DNA of the CDR3 is TGTGCCAGCAGCAAAGGTCCTTGTGGGGGAGGGCACTACGAGCAGTACTTC.

The chain combines TRBV4-1 with TRBJ2-5, with D tentatively TRBD2 (6 bases). Trimming removed 2 bases from V and 5 bases from J, with 27 bases in between. The germline V gene has CDR1 MGHRA and CDR2 YSYEKL. This CDR3 spans 19 amino acids. The CDR3 region has the DNA TGCGCCAGCAGCCAATTTACCGCCATGACGCCGGGAGAAAAGGAGACCCAGTACTTC. This sequence encodes CASSQFTAMTPGEKETQYF.

This chain uses TRBV5-4 with TRBJ2-7; 8 bases agree with TRBD1. Germline V gene sequence: CDR1 SGHNT, CDR2 YYREEE (reference sequence). CDR3 length equals 15 residues. With 7 bases clipped from V and 2 bases from J, the junction kept 11 bases outside the gene matches. CDR3 DNA sequence: TGTGCCAGCGGACCCAGCCGGGACAGGACCTACGAGCAGTACTTC. It specifies CASGPSRDRTYEQYF.

The chain has TRBV9 and TRBJ1-2; 8 nucleotides match TRBD1. The CDR3 has 14 residues. With V trimmed by 4 bases and J by 4 bases, 6 bases remained unmatched. Germline CDR1 SGDLS, CDR2 YYNGEE. The CDR3 reads CASSSSGQGYGYTF. CDR3 sequence (DNA): TGTGCCAGCAGCTCTAGCGGACAGGGCTATGGCTACACCTTC.

The chain recombines TRBV3-1 (or the pseudogene TRBV3-2) with TRBJ2-3; the D gene is possibly TRBD2 (6 bases). Trimming shortened V by 0 bases and J by 6 bases, and 16 bases separated the two germline ends. From germline, CDR1 is LGHDT and CDR2 YNNKEL (reference sequence). The CDR3 length is 16 residues. CDR3 nucleotides: TGTGCCAGCAGCCAAGACGCAGCGGGTCCTAGGGATACGCAGTATTTT. This encodes CASSQDAAGPRDTQYF.